What follows are 8 T cell receptor beta chains derived from one specimen sequenced in a study of neurological immune-mediated disorders. TCRdb independently ran MiXCR on the 5' RACE reads; one entry per CDR3 protein. This sample carries about 46,000 distinct CDR3 sequences, about 2% of them seen once, and the ten largest clones take under 2.5%. The sequenced sample consisted of PBMCs. These receptors were obtained from a woman aged 40 to 50 with multiple sclerosis.

The sample holds many counts of this clonotype. This chain joins TRBV15 and TRBJ2-3; no clear D gene. The germline CDR1 and CDR2 sequences are LNHNV and YYDKDF (reference sequence). V lost 3 bases, J lost 3 bases, and 7 bases lay in between. The length of the CDR3 is 13 residues. CDR3 protein: CATSRGFTDTQYF. The CDR3 DNA sequence: TGTGCCACCAGCAGGGGGTTTACAGATACGCAGTATTTT.

This clonotype has at least ten counts. The genes are TRBV4-1 and TRBJ2-1, with 9 bases matching TRBD2. The CDR3 loop spans 15 amino acids. Germline assignment: CDR1 MGHRA and CDR2 YSYEKL. Germline trimming cut 1 base from V and 8 bases from J; bases unmatched to any gene: 6. The CDR3 protein is CASSQGEGLAYEQFF. The CDR3 nucleotides read TGCGCCAGCAGCCAAGGGGAGGGACTAGCCTATGAGCAGTTCTTC.

This clonotype has at least ten counts. A read error is likely, as this CDR3 ends without the conserved phenylalanine or tryptophan. The chain has TRBV5-1 and TRBJ2-1; 9 nucleotides match TRBD1. The ends lost 4 bases at V and 1 base at J; junction bases unmatched: 3. CDR3 length equals 15 residues. The V gene's germline CDR1 is SGHRS and CDR2 YFSETQ. In nucleotides, the CDR3 is TGCGCCAGCAGCGACAGGGGGGGGTCCTACAATGAGCAGTTCATC. It encodes CASSDRGGSYNEQFI.

The table lists this clonotype with many counts. The chain couples TRBV20-1 to TRBJ1-1; tentative D call: TRBD1 (5 bases). V lost 0 bases, J lost 1 base, and 15 bases lay in between. Germline loops: CDR1 DFQATT, CDR2 SNEGSKA (reference sequence). The CDR3 contains 16 residues. CDR3 bases: TGCAGTGCTAGAGACCCGAGAGGGACCGCGAACACTGAAGCTTTCTTT. It yields the protein CSARDPRGTANTEAFF.

This clonotype was observed at least ten times. This chain uses TRBV5-1 with TRBJ1-1, with 9 bases that match TRBD1. Germline assignment: CDR1 SGHRS and CDR2 YFSETQ. Germline trimming cut 3 bases from V and 3 bases from J; bases unmatched to any gene: 12. This CDR3 is built from 17 residues. The CDR3 DNA reads as TGCGCCAGCAGCTCCTACCCGACGACAGGGGGGGACACTGAAGCTTTCTTT. Translated, it gives CASSSYPTTGGDTEAFF.

This clonotype was seen ten or more times. The V and J genes are TRBV2 and TRBJ2-6; D ambiguous. This CDR3 comprises 15 residues. Per germline, CDR1 SNHLY and CDR2 FYNNEI. V gave up 2 bases and J gave up 1 base, with 6 bases separating them. The CDR3 DNA follows: TGTGCCAGCAGTGAATCGGTGTCTGGGGCCAACGTCCTGACTTTC. Residues: CASSESVSGANVLTF.

This clonotype was observed many times. The chain employs TRBV20-1 and TRBJ1-1; 10 nucleotides align to TRBD1. V gave up 4 bases and J gave up 4 bases; unmatched junction bases: 12. The germline CDR1 and CDR2 sequences are DFQATT and SNEGSKA (reference sequence). The CDR3 runs to 16 residues. The CDR3 region is CSAISPRTGGFTEAFF. CDR3 DNA sequence: TGCAGTGCTATCTCCCCCCGGACAGGGGGATTCACTGAAGCTTTCTTT.

This clonotype was detected ten times or more. This chain connects TRBV5-1 to TRBJ2-7, with 9 bases aligning to TRBD2. Germline lookup yields CDR1 SGHRS and CDR2 YFSETQ. This CDR3 contains 17 residues. J was trimmed by 0 bases and V by 0 bases; bases with no gene match: 7. CDR3 DNA sequence: TGCGCCAGCAGCTTGGACCCAGCGGGGGGAAGCTCCTACGAGCAGTACTTC. Amino acids: CASSLDPAGGSSYEQYF.